The source of this T cell receptor beta chain is a study of cytomegalovirus exposure and HLA in healthy donors. Whole-study context: Unique TCRs from HLA-typed donors, 65 million to 85 million of them, were held in an early data release.

Healthy people donating bone marrow made up the donors. This clone was seen once. The antigen remains unidentified. Notes on the study in general: A later analysis reportedly identified an Asian-associated ancestry cluster as carrying fewer N-insertions than the approximately 640-donor mean. Later, an analysis found that common viral pathogens appeared to be linked with several of the most significant clusters.

The CDR3 has 14 amino acids. Trimming took off 5 bases at V and 5 bases at J, with 16 bases between the two ends. Germline V gives CDR1 SGDLS, CDR2 YYNGEE. The PCR had 60 Vbeta and 13 Jbeta primers. Profiling relied on immunoSEQ multiplex PCR, and the TCRdb table lists in-frame clones only, not all of them. The sample consists of more than 150,000 clones, about four fifths of them appearing once. The TCR comes from a woman aged 25 to 45 in good health and CMV-seronegative. Material for sequencing was PBMCs. The V call is TRBV9, the J call TRBJ2-5, with no clear D. The CDR3, as DNA: TGTGCCAGCAGTGTCTTACCCGTGCGGGAGACCCAGTACTTC. This codes for CASSVLPVRETQYF.